The clone carrying this T cell receptor beta chain was detected only a few times. This entry belongs to a study of tumor and adjacent non-tumor tissue in lung cancer. Background on the study: Aged about 30 to 76 years, patients included 10 men and 4 or 5 women with stage I to III disease.

RNA was extracted from bulk tissue without any cell sorting. TCRbeta libraries were built with three rounds of nested PCR, modified from ARM-PCR. TCRdb passed the multiplex PCR reads through MiXCR, listing each CDR3 protein once. The data contain 200,000 to 250,000 distinct CDR3 sequences, about two thirds of them singletons. The CDR3 has 12 residues. V was cut by 3 bases and J by 6 bases, with 11 bases left in between. The V gene's germline CDR1 is DFQATT and CDR2 SNEGSKA (reference sequence). The sequence derives from a man in his fifties or sixties with non-small cell lung cancer. The rearrangement joins TRBV20-1 to TRBJ1-1; no definite D call. What was sequenced was lung tumor tissue. CDR3 in DNA: TGCAGTGCTAGGGGCGGGTACGCTGAAGCTTTCTTT. It yields the protein CSARGGYAEAFF.